The 31 T cell receptor beta chains in this list originate from one sample, sequenced in a study of CD8 T cells in Susac syndrome. Random hexamers served to reverse transcribe roughly 0.45 to 1 ug RNA. TCRdb reprocessed the immunoSEQ multiplex PCR reads with MiXCR, giving one entry per CDR3 protein. The repertoire holds some 130,000 distinct CDR3 sequences, with approximately 79% as singletons. The sample consisted of CD8+ T cells from PBMCs. The receptors shown here come from a human donor with multiple sclerosis.

The chain employs TRBV7-9 and TRBJ2-3, with 7 nucleotides matching TRBD1. Germline loops: CDR1 SEHNR, CDR2 FQNEAQ (reference sequence). The CDR3 is 15 residues long. V was clipped by 3 bases and J by 2 bases; unmatched bases: 5. This CDR3 reads CASSFPGQDTDTQYF. The CDR3 region has the DNA TGTGCCAGCAGCTTCCCCGGACAGGACACAGATACGCAGTATTTT.

This sequence joins TRBV25-1 and TRBJ2-3, with 10 bases matching TRBD2. The CDR3 has 13 residues. The V segment lost 8 bases and the J segment 9 bases; nucleotides outside the gene matches: 8. CDR1 and CDR2 from the germline V gene are MGHDK and SYGVNS. As DNA, the CDR3 is TGTGCCAGCGAGCTAGCGGGAGAAAGGACGCAGTATTTT. Translation: CASELAGERTQYF.

This clonotype was seen once. The chain couples TRBV12-3 or TRBV12-4 to TRBJ1-3; perhaps TRBD1 as D (6 bases). CDR3 size: 18 residues. V was pared by 5 bases and J by 2 bases, with 22 bases between. CDR3 region: CASSPRGGSRGAGNTIYF. CDR3 DNA: TGTGCCAGCAGTCCTAGGGGAGGGAGCAGGGGAGCTGGAAACACCATATATTTT.

The rearrangement joins TRBV7-9 to TRBJ2-3, with 14 bases fitting TRBD2. This CDR3 has 19 residues. Germline CDR1 is SEHNR and CDR2 is FQNEAQ (reference sequence). V dropped 5 bases and J dropped 4; count of bases not matched to a gene: 14. The CDR3 spells CASSLGSPGLAGVADTQYF. DNA of the CDR3: TGTGCCAGCAGCCTTGGTTCCCCGGGACTAGCGGGAGTGGCAGATACGCAGTATTTT.

The chain combines TRBV9 with TRBJ2-5, with D tentatively TRBD2 (5 bases). Trimming shortened V by 4 bases and J by 2 bases, and 21 bases separated the two germline ends. From germline, CDR1 is SGDLS and CDR2 YYNGEE. This CDR3 region has 17 residues. The CDR3 protein is CASSSPRGEAHQETQYF. CDR3 nucleotide sequence: TGTGCCAGCAGCTCCCCCCGGGGAGAGGCGCATCAAGAGACCCAGTACTTC. The full variable domain, in which reference TRBV9 and TRBJ2-5 provide the parts outside the CDR3, is DSGVTQTPKHLITATGQRVTLRCSPRSGDLSVYWYQQSLDQGLQFLIQYYNGEERAKGNILERFSAQQFPDLHSELNLSSLELGDSALYFCASSSPRGEAHQETQYFGPGTRLLVL.

CDR3 coding DNA: TGTGCCAGCAGCTTTGGCGGTCGAAATGAGCAGTTCTTC. Its translation is CASSFGGRNEQFF. The chain has TRBV5-4 and TRBJ2-1; D ambiguous. The CDR3 consists of 13 residues. Trimming removed 2 bases at V and 7 bases at J, with 10 bases between. Germline CDR1 and CDR2: SGHNT and YYREEE (reference sequence). Based on the CDR3 plus reference TRBV5-4 and TRBJ2-1, the full variable domain is ETGVTQSPTHLIKTRGQQVTLRCSSQSGHNTVSWYQQALGQGPQFIFQYYREEENGRGNFPPRFSGLQFPNYSSELNVNALELDDSALYLCASSFGGRNEQFFGPGTRLTVL.

The chain uses TRBV28 and TRBJ2-1; 9 nucleotides agree with TRBD2. V gave up 4 bases and J gave up 11 bases; unmatched junction bases: 9. In germline, CDR1 is MDHEN, CDR2 SYDVKM. CDR3 length: 14 residues. CDR3 in amino acids: CASSSRLAVRKQFF. The DNA of the CDR3 is TGTGCCAGCAGTTCCCGACTAGCGGTGCGGAAGCAGTTCTTC.

This rearrangement joins TRBV7-8 to TRBJ1-1; tentative D call: TRBD1 (6 bases). The V end lost 4 bases, the J end lost 10 bases, and 19 bases lay between the germline ends. Germline CDR1 reads SGHVS; CDR2 reads FQNEAQ. The CDR3 spans 14 residues. For the CDR3, the DNA is TGTGCCAGCAGCTCTCAAATTACAGGGAAAGCAGCTTTCTTT. Translated: CASSSQITGKAAFF.

The chain links TRBV27 to TRBJ1-1; a weak D match, TRBD1 (5 bases). V was cut by 1 base and J by 2 bases, with 11 bases left in between. The CDR3 spans 15 residues. Germline loops: CDR1 MNHEY, CDR2 SMNVEV (reference sequence). The CDR3 nucleotides read TGTGCCAGCAGTTTATTGGGGGGATTAAACACTGAAGCTTTCTTT. Translating it yields CASSLLGGLNTEAFF.

The J gene is TRBJ2-3, the V gene TRBV3-1; tentative D call: TRBD2 (7 bases). The V gene lost 0 bases and the J gene lost 9 bases, with 28 bases spanning the gap. CDR1 is LGHDT, CDR2 YNNKEL, per germline (reference sequence). The CDR3 covers 19 residues. Here the CDR3 DNA reads TGTGCCAGCAGCCAAGATCATCTATCCGGGGGGCTTTTAATTCTCACGCAGTATTTT. This translates into CASSQDHLSGGLLILTQYF.

The chain links TRBV12-3 or TRBV12-4 to TRBJ2-3; D is ambiguous. The CDR3 runs 15 residues. V was cut by 6 bases and J by 4 bases, with 17 bases left in between. CDR3 residues: CASSTYPAGADTQYF. CDR3 in DNA: TGTGCCAGCAGCACCTATCCAGCTGGGGCAGATACGCAGTATTTT.

The gene calls are TRBV27 and TRBJ2-1; TRBD2 aligns across 8 bases. This CDR3 has 15 amino acids. V lost 4 bases to trimming and J lost 8 bases; unmatched junction nucleotides: 10. Germline V gene sequence: CDR1 MNHEY, CDR2 SMNVEV (reference sequence). The CDR3 DNA follows: TGTGCCAGCAGTTGGGCAGCGGGAGTTGGATATGAGCAGTTCTTC. Protein sequence: CASSWAAGVGYEQFF.

The chain uses TRBV7-9 and TRBJ1-2; 7 nucleotides line up with TRBD1. This CDR3 region has 14 residues. V lost 7 bases and J lost 2; bases outside the gene matches: 7. Germline values: CDR1 SEHNR, CDR2 FQNEAQ (reference sequence). DNA for the CDR3: TGTGCCAGCACCTATGGGGACAGCAACTATGGCTACACCTTC. This codes for CASTYGDSNYGYTF.

The chain links TRBV24-1 to TRBJ1-2; no reliable D call. The V and J ends lost 4 bases and 1 base respectively, with 9 bases between them. The V gene's germline CDR1 is KGHDR and CDR2 SFDVKD. The CDR3 spans 14 residues. CDR3 residues: CATSDPSRNYGYTF. The CDR3 DNA is TGTGCCACCAGTGACCCTAGCCGTAACTATGGCTACACCTTC.

J is TRBJ2-5 and V is TRBV11-3; 9 nucleotides align to TRBD2. This CDR3 comprises 19 residues. V gave up 0 bases and J gave up 2 bases; unmatched junction bases: 13. Germline V gene lookup returns CDR1 SGHNT and CDR2 YENEEA. The CDR3 DNA reads as TGTGCCAGCAGCTTAGATCCCTCGACTAGCGGATCCTTACAAGAGACCCAGTACTTC. Translating gives CASSLDPSTSGSLQETQYF.

The chain uses TRBV29-1 and TRBJ2-2; D possibly corresponds to TRBD1 (6 bases). Trimming took off 6 bases at V and 4 bases at J, with 9 bases between the two ends. This CDR3 contains 12 residues. Germline CDR1 SQVTM, CDR2 ANQGSEA. The CDR3 coding sequence is TGCAGCGTCCAGACAGGCACCGGGGAGCTGTTTTTT. Its protein product is CSVQTGTGELFF.

J is TRBJ2-3 and V is TRBV7-9, with unresolved D. CDR1 is SEHNR and CDR2 is FQNEAQ in the germline V gene (reference sequence). V shed 5 bases and J shed 1 base, with 16 bases lying between them. The CDR3 totals 16 residues. This chain's CDR3 is CASSPARASGTDTQYF. The CDR3 nucleotides read TGTGCCAGCAGCCCCGCCCGGGCCTCTGGCACAGATACGCAGTATTTT.

V is TRBV4-3 and J is TRBJ1-1; 7 bases line up with TRBD1. Losses at the gene ends were 3 bases for V and 1 base for J; bases not matched to a gene: 5. CDR1 LGHNA and CDR2 YSLEER come from the germline V gene. This CDR3 comprises 15 residues. This CDR3 is CASSQDRLPNTEAFF. The DNA of the CDR3 is TGCGCCAGCAGCCAGGACAGGCTACCGAACACTGAAGCTTTCTTT.

V usage is TRBV27 and J usage is TRBJ1-2; the D is unclear. The germline V gene encodes CDR1 MNHEY and CDR2 SMNVEV (reference sequence). The CDR3 runs to 13 residues. Trimming took off 6 bases at V and 0 bases at J, with 8 bases between the two ends. The CDR3 bases are TGTGCCAGCAGGGCAGAGACTAACTATGGCTACACCTTC. Its translation is CASRAETNYGYTF.

V and J are TRBV12-3 or TRBV12-4 and TRBJ2-5; tentatively, D is TRBD2 (7 bases). The V end was cut by 5 bases, the J end by 4 bases, with 20 bases between. The CDR3 has 16 amino acids. CDR3 loop: CASSPGLAGAPETQYF. The DNA for the CDR3 is TGTGCCAGCAGTCCAGGCCTCGCGGGGGCACCAGAGACCCAGTACTTC.

The chain has TRBV7-8 and TRBJ2-3; possible D gene TRBD1, 5 bases. Trimming left V 5 bases short and J 2 bases short, with 20 bases between. Looked up from germline, CDR1 is SGHVS and CDR2 is FQNEAQ. This CDR3 is 17 amino acids long. The CDR3 sequence is CASSLRVGVLITDTQYF. As DNA, the CDR3 is TGTGCCAGCAGCCTACGCGTAGGGGTCCTCATCACAGATACGCAGTATTTT. Variable domain in full (rest from reference TRBV7-8 and TRBJ2-3): GAGVSQSPRYKVAKRGQDVALRCDPISGHVSLFWYQQALGQGPEFLTYFQNEAQLDKSGLPSDRFFAERPEGSVSTLKIQRTQQEDSAVYLCASSLRVGVLITDTQYFGPGTRLTVL.

The CDR3 spells CASSLRERSMETQYF. Written as DNA, the CDR3 is TGTGCCAGCAGCTTAAGGGAAAGGAGTATGGAGACCCAGTACTTC. V usage is TRBV7-9 and J usage is TRBJ2-5; no clear D gene. The length of the CDR3 is 15 residues. V was clipped by 2 bases and J by 5 bases, with 15 bases between them. Germline V gene data show CDR1 as SEHNR and CDR2 as FQNEAQ (reference sequence). The full variable domain, with the rest looked up from reference TRBV7-9 and TRBJ2-5, is DTGVSQNPRHKITKRGQNVTFRCDPISEHNRLYWYRQTLGQGPEFLTYFQNEAQLEKSRLLSDRFSAERPKGSFSTLEIQRTEQGDSAMYLCASSLRERSMETQYFGPGTRLLVL.

This clonotype was counted between two and nine times. The rearrangement uses TRBV6-1 and TRBJ2-5; D gene unclear. The V gene lost 6 bases and the J gene lost 7 bases, with 9 bases spanning the gap. CDR3 size: 11 residues. Germline V lookup: CDR1 MNHNS, CDR2 SASEGT. For the CDR3, the DNA is TGTGCCAGCAGCGACGACGGGACCCAGTACTTC. Protein: CASSDDGTQYF.

The genes are TRBV7-2 and TRBJ2-4; 10 bases are shared with TRBD1. The CDR3 runs 17 residues. Per germline, CDR1 SGHTA and CDR2 FQGNSA. J gave up 3 bases and V 0 bases, and 5 bases lay outside the gene matches. CDR3 bases: TGTGCCAGCAGCTTAGCCGGGACAGGGGAAGGCAAAAACATTCAGTACTTC. This encodes CASSLAGTGEGKNIQYF.

For the CDR3, the DNA is TGCGCCAGCAGCTTGGACAGCACGAACACTGAAGCTTTCTTT. Its translation: CASSLDSTNTEAFF. V usage is TRBV5-1 and J usage is TRBJ1-1; D is undetermined. CDR3 length: 14 residues. The V gene's germline CDR1 is SGHRS and CDR2 YFSETQ. Trimming cost V 0 bases and J 1 base, with 7 bases left between them.

The rearrangement uses TRBV27 and TRBJ2-3; D remains ambiguous. With 8 bases removed from V and 1 base from J, the gap between germline ends came to 7 bases. The CDR3 length is 12 residues. Germline loops: CDR1 MNHEY, CDR2 SMNVEV (reference sequence). The CDR3 DNA is TGTGCCAGCCGTACGGGCACAGATACGCAGTATTTT. Its translation: CASRTGTDTQYF.

The CDR3, as DNA: TGTGCCAGCACCAACCCCGGGGGAGTCACTGAAGCTTTCTTT. Its protein product is CASTNPGGVTEAFF. V gene TRBV7-9 combines with J gene TRBJ1-1, with D possibly TRBD1 on 5 matching bases. With 7 bases removed from V and 4 bases from J, the gap between germline ends came to 16 bases. CDR3 length: 14 residues. Germline CDR1 and CDR2: SEHNR and FQNEAQ (reference sequence).

The genes are TRBV4-3 and TRBJ2-1; maybe TRBD2 (5 bases). CDR3 length: 15 residues. V lost 0 bases, J lost 5 bases, and 11 bases lay in between. Germline V gives CDR1 LGHNA, CDR2 YSLEER. The CDR3 region is CASSQDRSSHNEQFF. DNA for the CDR3: TGCGCCAGCAGCCAAGATCGGTCTAGCCACAATGAGCAGTTCTTC.

The rearrangement joins TRBV5-6 to TRBJ2-2, with D perhaps matching TRBD1 (5 bases). CDR1 and CDR2 (germline): SGHDT, YYEEEE. Trimming took 2 bases from V and 0 from J, leaving 14 bases between them. The CDR3 is 17 residues long. Here the CDR3 reads CASSFVSPGTNTGELFF. The DNA for the CDR3 is TGTGCCAGCAGCTTTGTTTCCCCAGGGACGAACACCGGGGAGCTGTTTTTT.

This clonotype was detected once. The V call is TRBV2, the J call TRBJ2-2; D tentatively fits TRBD1 or TRBD2 (5 bases each). The CDR3 has 13 residues. Germline V gene data show CDR1 as SNHLY and CDR2 as FYNNEI. The V gene lost 9 bases and the J gene lost 4 bases, with 12 bases spanning the gap. This CDR3 is CARGTPVTGELFF. In nucleotides, the CDR3 is TGTGCCAGAGGGACCCCGGTCACCGGGGAGCTGTTTTTT.

The J gene is TRBJ1-2, the V gene TRBV19, with TRBD1 as a possible D gene (6 bases). The germline V gene has CDR1 LNHDA and CDR2 SQIVND (reference sequence). This CDR3 has 15 amino acids. Between the trimmed V and J ends, which lost 7 bases and 4 bases, there was a span of 19 bases. For the CDR3, the DNA is TGTGCCAGTACCCCCCCCGGGACAATCATCTATGGCTACACCTTC. Translation gives CASTPPGTIIYGYTF.